Sequencing of this TCR beta chain was carried out in a study of T-cell memory formation after mild COVID-19. One entry per CDR3 protein, called by TCRdb with MiXCR from the 5' RACE reads. The sample has 550,000 to 650,000 distinct CDR3 sequences, 17% seen once; the top ten hold around 7.8%. Source material: PBMCs or a T cell subset sorted from them (not recorded which). The clonotype originates from an adult woman who had mild COVID-19 (a few samples of this study predate the infection). Cell type and time point are not known.

CDR3 in DNA: TGTGCCACCAGCAGCCCGGGACAGGGTAGCGGCTACACCTTC. Amino acid sequence: CATSSPGQGSGYTF. The chain combines TRBV15 with TRBJ1-2; 9 nucleotides agree with TRBD1. The CDR3 runs 14 residues. Germline V gives CDR1 LNHNV, CDR2 YYDKDF (reference sequence). After removal of 3 bases from V and 8 bases from J, the junction contained 7 bases not matched to a gene.